What follows describes a single TCR beta chain. This sample stems from a study of CD8+ T cells in alopecia areata. It was cDNA, reverse transcribed from extracted RNA, that served as the sequencing template. The protocol was immunoSEQ multiplex PCR, while the TCRdb copy is restricted to in-frame clones and leaves out a portion. The table shows around 100,000 clones, with less than 70% occurring only once. This CDR3 comprises 19 residues. V was shortened by 0 bases and J by 0 bases, with 18 bases between the two germline ends. From germline, CDR1 is GTSNPN and CDR2 SVGIG (reference sequence). The sample was CD4+ T cells sorted from blood. The chain combines TRBV30 with TRBJ2-6; a weak D match, TRBD1 (5 bases). The TCR comes from a human donor in good health. The CDR3 sequence is CAWSVWWAGRSSGANVLTF. The CDR3 nucleotides read TGTGCCTGGAGTGTATGGTGGGCAGGGCGGAGCTCTGGGGCCAACGTCCTGACTTTC. Filled out from reference TRBV30 and TRBJ2-6, the complete variable domain reads SQTIHQWPATLVQPVGSPLSLECTVEGTSNPNLYWYRQAAGRGLQLLFYSVGIGQISSEVPQNLSASRPQDRQFILSSKKLLLSDSGFYLCAWSVWWAGRSSGANVLTFGAGSRLTVL.